This T cell receptor beta chain was obtained from a study of CD8 T cells in Susac syndrome. A quantity of roughly 0.5 to 1 ug RNA underwent reverse transcription using random hexamers. Amplification of TCR beta CDR3 spanned 54 Vbeta and 13 Jbeta via immunoSEQ multiplex PCR. MiXCR, applied by TCRdb to the immunoSEQ multiplex PCR reads, yields one record per CDR3 protein. The sample includes 150,000 to 200,000 distinct CDR3 sequences, roughly 94% of them seen just once. TCR beta was sequenced from blood CD8+ and CD4+ T cells. The germline V and J ends were trimmed by 3 bases and 5 bases, with 14 bases remaining between them. The germline gives CDR1 LNHNV, CDR2 YYDKDF (reference sequence). The CDR3 length is 15 residues.

V gene TRBV15 combines with J gene TRBJ2-1; D gene uncertain. The TCR sequence derives from a human donor with multiple sclerosis. The source material was CD4+ T cells from PBMCs. In DNA, the CDR3 is TGTGCCACCAGCAGGTCCGGTTCCCTGAACAATGAGCAGTTCTTC. Amino acids: CATSRSGSLNNEQFF. Complete variable domain (other parts from reference TRBV15 and TRBJ2-1): DAMVIQNPRYQVTQFGKPVTLSCSQTLNHNVMYWYQQKSSQAPKLLFHYYDKDFNNEADTPDNFQSRRPNTSFCFLDIRSPGLGDTAMYLCATSRSGSLNNEQFFGPGTRLTVL.